The sequence of this T cell receptor (beta chain) was determined in a study of T and B cells in COVID-19 patients. Study-wide background: The recovered patients had mostly mild to moderate COVID-19 with outpatient management. Critical illness requiring mechanical ventilation or extracorporeal membrane oxygenation affected about 60% of the roughly 20 active-infection patients. Study-wide results and limits: Patients with COVID-19 reportedly showed strongly skewed T cell receptor beta variable and joining gene usage.

Notes on this clonotype: Its antigen remains unknown.

The ends lost 4 bases at V and 6 bases at J; junction bases unmatched: 7. The germline CDR1 and CDR2 sequences are KGHDR and SFDVKD. The CDR3 has 15 amino acids. Multiplex PCR with BIOMED2 TRB-A/B primer pools amplified TRB rearrangements. TCRdb passed the multiplex PCR reads through MiXCR, listing each CDR3 protein once. Of over 10,000 distinct CDR3 sequences listed, about 25% are singletons. From blood, roughly 250-550 ng of genomic DNA served as TRB template. V gene TRBV24-1 combines with J gene TRBJ2-3; 9 bases are shared with TRBD1. The clonotype comes from a human donor who had recovered from COVID-19. What was sequenced was blood. CDR3 sequence (DNA): TGTGCCACCAGTGACCGCGGACAGGGGAGGGATACGCAGTATTTT. It is translated as CATSDRGQGRDTQYF.